The clone carrying this T cell receptor (beta chain) was picked up a small number of times. Antigen: not known. V was cut by 7 bases and J by 4 bases, with 16 bases left in between. This CDR3 contains 14 residues. CDR1 is SGHAT and CDR2 is FQNNGV in the germline V gene. In TCRdb, the 5' RACE reads were re-called with MiXCR into one record per CDR3 protein. The table includes roughly 310,000 distinct CDR3 sequences, 15% detected once. The sample comes from a study of T-cell memory formation after mild COVID-19. On the study more broadly: Largely, the TCR clusters proved donor specific. Findings and caveats of the study: Some SARS-CoV-2-responding clones were already detected in memory before infection.

This chain uses TRBV11-2 with TRBJ1-2, with D perhaps matching TRBD1 (5 bases). Sample: PBMCs or a T cell subset sorted from them (not recorded which). The receptor's source is a young man who had mild COVID-19 (a few samples of this study predate the infection). Cell type and time point are not known. CDR3 sequence (DNA): TGTGCCAGCACCTTCTCGGGGGGTCTCTATGGCTACACCTTC. This sequence encodes CASTFSGGLYGYTF.